This record covers a single TCR beta chain. Its antigen is still unknown. The protocol was immunoSEQ multiplex PCR, while the TCRdb copy is restricted to in-frame clones and leaves out a portion. In total, the table holds more than 9,500 clones. This sample stems from a study of synovial regulatory T cells in juvenile arthritis. Notes on the study in general: TCR diversity was lower in inflammation-associated blood Treg cells than in other blood Treg cells. CDR3 overlap with synovial Tregs was higher for iaTregs than other blood Tregs.

The material sequenced was Treg cells from blood. Stated subset: remaining (HLA-DR-negative) circulating blood Treg cells. The receptor was isolated from a donor under 30 with juvenile idiopathic arthritis.

CDR3 protein: CASSPQGQRGYTF. The chain employs TRBV6-5 and TRBJ1-2; the D call of TRBD1 rests on TCRdb alone, since no DNA is present to check it. The germline CDR1 and CDR2 sequences are MNHEY and SVGAGI. This CDR3 has 13 amino acids. DNA for this receptor is not on file.